What follows are 20 T cell receptor beta chains derived from one specimen sequenced in a study of blood T cell repertoires in COVID-19. Assay: immunoSEQ multiplex PCR; the TCRdb copy retains only in-frame clones and omits some. The sample includes roughly 20,000 clones, 80% to 90% of them seen just once. Material for sequencing was peripheral blood. All receptors derive from a man between 65 and 85 years old with active COVID-19.

Here the CDR3 DNA reads TGTGCCAGCAGTTTAGTGAGAGACACTGAAGCTTTCTTT. It translates to CASSLVRDTEAFF. The chain links TRBV12-3 or TRBV12-4 to TRBJ1-1; D uncertain. This CDR3 is built from 13 residues. V was pared by 1 base and J by 3 bases, with 6 bases between.

The chain couples TRBV30 to TRBJ1-5; no clear D gene. The CDR3 has 16 amino acids. The ends were cut back, 1 base at V and 0 bases at J, with 13 bases in the middle. CDR1 and CDR2 (germline): GTSNPN, SVGIG (reference sequence). The CDR3 DNA is TGTGCCTGGAGTGGAGGAGGAGTTCTTAGCAATCAGCCCCAGCATTTT. Translating gives CAWSGGGVLSNQPQHF.

The chain carries TRBV2 and TRBJ2-3; D is perhaps TRBD2 (5 bases). The CDR3 sequence is 16 residues long. Per the germline V gene, CDR1 is SNHLY and CDR2 is FYNNEI. Trimming cost V 5 bases and J 0 bases, with 15 bases left between them. Here the CDR3 DNA reads TGTGCCAGCAGTCGCGCGGGCCCGACCAGCACAGATACGCAGTATTTT. Protein product: CASSRAGPTSTDTQYF.

The chain uses TRBV6-6 and TRBJ2-7; 7 bases line up with TRBD1. The CDR3 contains 13 residues. The V gene end was trimmed by 2 bases and the J gene end by 5 bases; junction bases not matched to a gene: 3. Germline CDR1 is MNHNY and CDR2 is SVGAGI (reference sequence). The CDR3, as DNA: TGTGCCAGCAGTTACAACAGGGGCGACGAGCAGTACTTC. Its protein is CASSYNRGDEQYF.

The chain is built from TRBV21-1 and TRBJ2-1; the tabulated D call, TRBD2, remains unverified against the DNA. TRBV21-1 has pseudogene status. The CDR3 covers 16 residues. Here the CDR3 reads CASSNRRLGGDNEQFF. The DNA of the CDR3 is TGTGCCAGCAGCAATCGAAGACTAGGAGGGGACAATGAGCAGTTCTTC.

The J gene is TRBJ2-7, the V gene TRBV5-1; D remains unclear. V lost 0 bases and J 1 base, leaving 8 bases between the germline ends. CDR3 length equals 14 residues. Germline V gene lookup returns CDR1 SGHRS and CDR2 YFSETQ. The CDR3, as DNA: TGCGCCAGCAGCTTGGGGCACAAATCCTACGAGCAGTACTTC. Protein sequence: CASSLGHKSYEQYF.

The V and J genes are TRBV5-1 and TRBJ2-7; TRBD1 might be the D (6 bases). The germline V gene has CDR1 SGHRS and CDR2 YFSETQ. This CDR3 spans 15 amino acids. V lost 4 bases to trimming and J lost 1 base, with 15 bases between them. CDR3 protein: CASSSDPGQSYEQYF. The CDR3 DNA reads as TGCGCCAGCAGCAGTGATCCGGGACAATCCTACGAGCAGTACTTC.

The chain recombines TRBV19 with TRBJ2-1, with 7 bases that match TRBD2. CDR3 size: 17 residues. Trimming at V came to 3 bases and at J to 1 base, leaving 9 bases not matched to a gene. Per germline, CDR1 LNHDA and CDR2 SQIVND (reference sequence). The CDR3 DNA reads TGTGCCAGTAGTATCTATCCGACTAGCAATTCCTACAATGAGCAGTTCTTC. As protein: CASSIYPTSNSYNEQFF.

This sequence joins TRBV25-1 and TRBJ2-1; 7 bases line up with TRBD2. The CDR3 sequence is 14 residues long. Germline V lookup: CDR1 MGHDK, CDR2 SYGVNS. V lost 2 bases, J lost 8 bases, and 6 bases stayed unmatched. The CDR3 DNA is TGTGCCAGCAGTGAACGGACTAGGTTTGATGAGCAGTTCTTC. This translates into CASSERTRFDEQFF.

This sequence joins TRBV19 and TRBJ2-7, with TRBD1 matching 12 bases. The V segment lost 3 bases and the J segment 3 bases; nucleotides outside the gene matches: 6. Germline values: CDR1 LNHDA, CDR2 SQIVND (reference sequence). This CDR3 is built from 16 residues. The CDR3 nucleotides read TGTGCCAGTAGTATCGGGGGACAGGGGGCAATCTACGAGCAGTACTTC. Its translation: CASSIGGQGAIYEQYF. Full variable domain (outside the CDR3, taken from reference TRBV19 and TRBJ2-7): DGGITQSPKYLFRKEGQNVTLSCEQNLNHDAMYWYRQDPGQGLRLIYYSQIVNDFQKGDIAEGYSVSREKKESFPLTVTSAQKNPTAFYLCASSIGGQGAIYEQYFGPGTRLTVT.

This chain joins TRBV28 and TRBJ1-1, with no clear D. V was cut by 6 bases and J by 6 bases, with 17 bases left in between. The V gene's germline CDR1 is MDHEN and CDR2 SYDVKM. This CDR3 has 14 residues. The CDR3 region has the DNA TGTGCCAGCAGGAAATCTGGGAGAGTCTCTGAAGCTTTCTTT. Translating gives CASRKSGRVSEAFF.

The chain uses TRBV27 and TRBJ1-1, with 7 bases lining up with TRBD1. Germline CDR1 reads MNHEY; CDR2 reads SMNVEV (reference sequence). The V gene end was trimmed by 3 bases and the J gene end by 4 bases; junction bases not matched to a gene: 8. The CDR3 extends over 15 amino acids. The DNA of the CDR3 is TGTGCCAGCAGTTTGCAGGGGGTGGGGGGCACTGAAGCTTTCTTT. Translation gives CASSLQGVGGTEAFF.

The chain combines TRBV15 with TRBJ1-2, with 7 bases matching TRBD1. The germline CDR1 and CDR2 sequences are LNHNV and YYDKDF (reference sequence). The CDR3 totals 15 residues. After removal of 0 bases from V and 7 bases from J, the junction contained 8 bases not matched to a gene. As DNA, the CDR3 is TGTGCCACCAGCAGAGATCCCGACAGGGCCGCTGGCTACACCTTC. Translating it yields CATSRDPDRAAGYTF. Using reference TRBV15 and TRBJ1-2 for the parts outside the CDR3, the full variable domain is DAMVIQNPRYQVTQFGKPVTLSCSQTLNHNVMYWYQQKSSQAPKLLFHYYDKDFNNEADTPDNFQSRRPNTSFCFLDIRSPGLGDTAMYLCATSRDPDRAAGYTFGSGTRLTVV.

The table lists this clone with a few counts. The rearrangement uses TRBV29-1 and TRBJ2-7; TRBD2 aligns across 10 bases. The germline gives CDR1 SQVTM, CDR2 ANQGSEA. CDR3 size: 15 residues. V lost 3 bases to trimming and J lost 4 bases; unmatched junction nucleotides: 9. As DNA, the CDR3 is TGCAGCGTTGAGTCTCCTAGCGGGAGTTTATACGAGCAGTACTTC. Its protein is CSVESPSGSLYEQYF.

The CDR3 sequence: CASSAGQNNYGYTF. The CDR3, as DNA: TGTGCCAGCAGCGCGGGACAGAACAACTATGGCTACACCTTC. The chain has TRBV11-3 and TRBJ1-2; TRBD1 aligns across 7 bases. The germline CDR1 and CDR2 sequences are SGHNT and YENEEA. Unmatched junction bases numbered 5, after V lost 5 bases and J lost 2 bases. The CDR3 has 14 residues. Together with reference TRBV11-3 and TRBJ1-2, the CDR3 gives the full variable domain: EAGVVQSPRYKIIEKKQPVAFWCNPISGHNTLYWYLQNLGQGPELLIRYENEEAVDDSQLPKDRFSAERLKGVDSTLKIQPAELGDSAVYLCASSAGQNNYGYTFGSGTRLTVV.

The CDR3 bases are TGTGCCAGCAGACTAGCCTTTGGATTTAGTGGCTACACCTTC. This encodes CASRLAFGFSGYTF. The chain carries TRBV3-1 (or the pseudogene TRBV3-2) and TRBJ1-2; D unresolved. V dropped 6 bases and J dropped 7 bases, with 18 bases sitting between them. The CDR3 totals 14 residues. Germline V lookup: CDR1 LGHDT, CDR2 YNNKEL (reference sequence).

CDR3 DNA: TGCGCCAGCAGCTCGGGGGACAGGGAGGAGACCCAGTACTTC. It is translated as CASSSGDREETQYF. The rearrangement joins TRBV5-1 to TRBJ2-5; 9 bases fit TRBD1. The ends lost 3 bases at V and 5 bases at J; junction bases unmatched: 5. The germline V gene encodes CDR1 SGHRS and CDR2 YFSETQ. There are 14 residues in the CDR3.

The chain employs TRBV7-2 and TRBJ2-5, with 15 bases identical to TRBD2. V gave up 5 bases and J gave up 4 bases; unmatched junction bases: 8. Germline V gene data show CDR1 as SGHTA and CDR2 as FQGNSA. This CDR3 comprises 17 residues. The DNA of the CDR3 is TGTGCCAGCAGCCCAGGGACTAGCGGGAGGTACGGAGAGACCCAGTACTTC. It encodes CASSPGTSGRYGETQYF. Looking up the rest from reference TRBV7-2 and TRBJ2-5 gives the full variable domain: GAGVSQSPSNKVTEKGKDVELRCDPISGHTALYWYRQSLGQGLEFLIYFQGNSAPDKSGLPSDRFSAERTGGSVSTLTIQRTQQEDSAVYLCASSPGTSGRYGETQYFGPGTRLLVL.

This rearrangement joins TRBV12-3 or TRBV12-4 to TRBJ2-7, with 7 bases matching TRBD1. CDR3 length: 13 amino acids. J gave up 5 bases and V 6 bases, and 7 bases lay outside the gene matches. CDR3 nucleotides: TGTGCCAGCAGCCTCTTAGGGGGCAACGAGCAGTACTTC. This translates into CASSLLGGNEQYF.

The chain combines TRBV6-5 with TRBJ1-4; D uncertain. CDR3 length equals 16 residues. Germline assignment: CDR1 MNHEY and CDR2 SVGAGI. With 0 bases removed from V and 4 bases from J, the gap between germline ends came to 12 bases. The CDR3 DNA sequence: TGTGCCAGCAGTTACTCGGCGGGCAGGAATAATGAAAAACTGTTTTTT. Amino acid sequence: CASSYSAGRNNEKLFF.